The present T cell receptor (beta chain) was sequenced within a study of glioma-infiltrating T cells. The iRepertoire nested amplicon-rescue multiplex PCR amplified TCR alpha and beta CDR3s from RNA. TCRdb itself ran the multiplex PCR reads through MiXCR, one entry per CDR3 protein. The data contain about 45,000 distinct CDR3 sequences, about 20% of them singletons. This clonotype was detected ten times or more. The V gene lost 6 bases and the J gene lost 4 bases, with 15 bases spanning the gap. The CDR3 loop spans 13 amino acids. The germline V gene has CDR1 DFQATT and CDR2 SNEGSKA (reference sequence).

The rearrangement links TRBV20-1 to TRBJ1-2; D not resolved. The sample comprised glioma tissue, nonneoplastic brain tissue, or PBMCs (not recorded which). This receptor was obtained from a human donor with low-grade glioma or glioblastoma, undergoing nonglioma brain surgery, or in good health (not recorded which). CDR3: CSARDPWSYGYTF. The CDR3 DNA reads TGCAGTGCCCGCGACCCTTGGTCCTATGGCTACACCTTC.